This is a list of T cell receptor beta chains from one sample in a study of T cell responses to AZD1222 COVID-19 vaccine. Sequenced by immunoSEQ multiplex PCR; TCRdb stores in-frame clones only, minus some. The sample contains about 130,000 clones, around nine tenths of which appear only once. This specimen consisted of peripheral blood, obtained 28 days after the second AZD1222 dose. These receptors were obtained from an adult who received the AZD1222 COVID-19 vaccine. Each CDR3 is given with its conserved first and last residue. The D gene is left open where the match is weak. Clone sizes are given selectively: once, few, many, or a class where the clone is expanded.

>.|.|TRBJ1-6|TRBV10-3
CAISDSHSSYNSPLHF
TGTGCCATCAGTGATTCCCACAGCTCCTATAATTCACCCCTCCACTTT
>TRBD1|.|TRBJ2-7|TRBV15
CATSRENGRGFAYEQYF
TGTGCCACCAGCAGGGAAAACGGCAGGGGGTTCGCCTACGAGCAGTACTTC
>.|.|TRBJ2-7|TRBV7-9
CASTEGQGWYEQYF
TGTGCCAGCACCGAGGGGCAGGGTTGGTACGAGCAGTACTTC
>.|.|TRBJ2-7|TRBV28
CASSSQPLLGFGEQYF
TGTGCCAGCAGTTCCCAACCCTTGTTAGGGTTTGGCGAGCAGTACTTC
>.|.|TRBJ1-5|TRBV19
CASISSGRNNNQPQHF
TGTGCCAGTATCAGTTCAGGACGGAATAACAATCAGCCCCAGCATTTT
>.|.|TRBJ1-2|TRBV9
CASSVGPGTGGGYTF
TGTGCCAGCAGCGTAGGCCCGGGAACCGGGGGTGGCTACACCTTC
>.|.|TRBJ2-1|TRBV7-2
CASSVGGGAGPNNEQFF
TGTGCCAGCAGCGTAGGAGGTGGGGCAGGTCCTAACAATGAGCAGTTCTTC
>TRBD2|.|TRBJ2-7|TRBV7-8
CASSLGTSGGYEQYF
TGTGCCAGCAGCTTAGGGACTAGCGGGGGGTACGAGCAGTACTTC
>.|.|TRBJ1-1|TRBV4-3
CASSQDPPGLSNTEAFF
TGCGCCAGCAGCCAAGATCCCCCGGGACTATCCAACACTGAAGCTTTCTTT
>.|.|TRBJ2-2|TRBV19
CASSSNHRVWNTGELFF
TGTGCCAGTAGTTCTAATCACAGGGTGTGGAACACCGGGGAGCTGTTTTTT
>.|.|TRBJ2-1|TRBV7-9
CASSLEGFHFSYNEQFF
TGTGCCAGCAGCTTAGAAGGGTTCCATTTCTCCTACAATGAGCAGTTCTTC
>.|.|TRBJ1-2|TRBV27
CASSLSPVNGYTF
TGTGCCAGCAGTTTATCGCCCGTGAATGGCTACACCTTC
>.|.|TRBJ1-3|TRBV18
CASSRVNSGNTIYF
TGTGCCAGCTCACGGGTTAACTCTGGAAACACCATATATTTT
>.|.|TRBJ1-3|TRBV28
CASSPDSSGNTIYF
TGTGCCAGCAGTCCGGACAGCTCTGGAAACACCATATATTTT
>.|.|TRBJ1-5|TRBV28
CASSFSSNQPQHF
TGTGCCAGCAGTTTCTCTAGCAATCAGCCCCAGCATTTT
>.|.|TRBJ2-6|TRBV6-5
CASRDGSGANVLTF
TGTGCCAGCAGGGACGGATCTGGGGCCAACGTCCTGACTTTC
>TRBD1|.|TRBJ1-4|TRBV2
CASRADRGHNEKLFF
TGTGCCAGCAGGGCGGACAGGGGGCATAATGAAAAACTGTTTTTT
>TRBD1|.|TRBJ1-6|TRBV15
CATSRLRQGRNSPLHF
TGTGCCACCAGCAGACTTCGACAGGGTAGGAATTCACCCCTCCACTTT
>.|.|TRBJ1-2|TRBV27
CASSPGGPYGYTF
TGTGCCAGCAGTCCGGGCGGCCCCTATGGCTACACCTTC
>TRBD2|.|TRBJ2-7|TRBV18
CASSPPGLGEQYF
TGTGCCAGCTCACCGCCGGGACTAGGCGAGCAGTACTTC
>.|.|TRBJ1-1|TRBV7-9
CASMIVLTNTEAFF
TGTGCCAGCATGATAGTCCTGACGAACACTGAAGCTTTCTTT
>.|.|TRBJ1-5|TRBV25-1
CASSELEEGNNQPQHF
TGTGCCAGCAGTGAATTGGAGGAAGGGAACAATCAGCCCCAGCATTTT
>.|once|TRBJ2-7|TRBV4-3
CASSQENGASYEQYF
TGCGCCAGCAGCCAAGAAAACGGGGCCTCCTACGAGCAGTACTTC
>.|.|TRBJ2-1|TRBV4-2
CASSPGLLYYNEQFF
TGTGCCAGCAGCCCGGGACTCCTTTACTACAATGAGCAGTTCTTC
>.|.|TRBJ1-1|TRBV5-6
CASSLGPRGEAFF
TGTGCCAGCAGCTTGGGGCCCAGAGGGGAAGCTTTCTTT
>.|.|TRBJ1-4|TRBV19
CASSSDIREATNEKLFF
TGTGCCAGTAGTTCCGACATCCGTGAAGCAACTAATGAAAAACTGTTTTTT
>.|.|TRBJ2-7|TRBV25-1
CASSETSLGEQYF
TGTGCCAGCAGTGAAACTAGCCTCGGCGAGCAGTACTTC
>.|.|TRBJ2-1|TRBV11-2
CASSLDHRTPDPFF
TGTGCCAGCAGCTTAGACCACAGGACGCCTGACCCGTTCTTC
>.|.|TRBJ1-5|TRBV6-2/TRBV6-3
CASNPGQRSAQPQHF
TGTGCCAGCAACCCCGGACAGAGGAGCGCTCAGCCCCAGCATTTT
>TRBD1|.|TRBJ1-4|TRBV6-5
CASSNRGTNEKLFF
TGTGCCAGCAGCAACAGGGGAACTAATGAAAAACTGTTTTTT
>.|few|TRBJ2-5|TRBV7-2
CASSLGVDPAETQYF
TGTGCCAGCAGCTTAGGCGTGGACCCCGCAGAGACCCAGTACTTC
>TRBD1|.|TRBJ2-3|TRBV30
CAWSTGTGAHTQYF
TGTGCCTGGAGTACCGGGACAGGGGCCCATACGCAGTATTTT
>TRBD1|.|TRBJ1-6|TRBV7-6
CASSSIGTGGSSPLHF
TGTGCCAGCAGCTCGATTGGGACAGGGGGCTCTTCACCCCTCCACTTT
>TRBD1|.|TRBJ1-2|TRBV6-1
CASSEAGTASGFGYTF
TGTGCCAGCAGTGAAGCCGGGACAGCCAGCGGGTTTGGCTACACCTTC
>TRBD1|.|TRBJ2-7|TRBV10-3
CAISRQGRQLTYEQYF
TGTGCCATCAGTCGACAGGGGAGGCAACTGACCTACGAGCAGTACTTC
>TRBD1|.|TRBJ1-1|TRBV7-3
CASSPSRGANTEAFF
TGTGCCAGCAGCCCATCCAGGGGGGCGAACACTGAAGCTTTCTTT
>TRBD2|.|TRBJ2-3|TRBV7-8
CASGLVAGGPTDTQYF
TGTGCCAGCGGTCTGGTAGCGGGAGGCCCGACGGATACGCAGTATTTT
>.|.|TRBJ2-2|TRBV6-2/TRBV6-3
CASSSPRVKNTGELFF
TGTGCCAGCAGTAGCCCTCGGGTTAAGAACACCGGGGAGCTGTTTTTT
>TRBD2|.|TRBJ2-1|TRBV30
CAWSLTTSAYNEQFF
TGTGCCTGGAGTTTAACGACTAGCGCTTACAATGAGCAGTTCTTC
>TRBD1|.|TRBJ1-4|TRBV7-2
CASSLGGQVEKLFF
TGTGCCAGCAGCTTGGGGGGACAGGTTGAAAAACTGTTTTTT
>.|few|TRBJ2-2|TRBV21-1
CASSKVVSGAAGELFF
TGTGCCAGCAGCAAAGTGGTTAGCGGGGCAGCCGGGGAGCTGTTTTTT
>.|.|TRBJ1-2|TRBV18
CASSPGREANYGYTF
TGTGCCAGCTCACCTGGAAGGGAAGCTAACTATGGCTACACCTTC
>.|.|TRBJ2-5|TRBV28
CASSSHSDSRETQYF
TGTGCCAGCAGCTCCCATTCGGACAGTAGGGAGACCCAGTACTTC
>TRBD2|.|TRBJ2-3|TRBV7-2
CASSFWRGGTDTQYF
TGTGCCAGCAGCTTCTGGCGGGGGGGCACAGATACGCAGTATTTT
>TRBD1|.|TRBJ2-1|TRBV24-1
CATSDLLLTGDRPNEQFF
TGTGCCACCAGTGATCTACTACTGACAGGGGATCGCCCCAATGAGCAGTTCTTC
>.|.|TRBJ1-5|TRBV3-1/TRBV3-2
CASSSSGPYSNQPQHF
TGTGCCAGCAGTTCCTCGGGCCCTTATAGCAATCAGCCCCAGCATTTT
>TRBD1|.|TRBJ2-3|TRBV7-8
CASSRTGSLADTQYF
TGTGCCAGCAGCCGGACAGGGTCTCTAGCAGATACGCAGTATTTT